This T cell receptor beta chain comes out of a study of blood T cell repertoires in COVID-19. Overall study: Sites across the United States, Italy and Spain contributed samples from acute and convalescent COVID-19.

Sequenced by immunoSEQ multiplex PCR; TCRdb stores in-frame clones only, minus some. Of 95,000 to 150,000 clones listed, about 91% were seen once; the top ten hold roughly 1%. This CDR3 comprises 15 residues. Trimming cost V 1 base and J 4 bases; bases outside gene matches: 3. The germline V gene has CDR1 SGHTA and CDR2 FQGNSA. Sequencing used peripheral blood. The source of this sequence is a woman aged 45-59 years with active or convalescent COVID-19. The J gene is TRBJ2-1, the V gene TRBV7-2, with 8 bases that match TRBD2. The CDR3 spells CASSLGPSGYNEQFF. CDR3 nucleotide sequence: TGTGCCAGCAGCTTAGGGCCTAGCGGGTACAATGAGCAGTTCTTC.